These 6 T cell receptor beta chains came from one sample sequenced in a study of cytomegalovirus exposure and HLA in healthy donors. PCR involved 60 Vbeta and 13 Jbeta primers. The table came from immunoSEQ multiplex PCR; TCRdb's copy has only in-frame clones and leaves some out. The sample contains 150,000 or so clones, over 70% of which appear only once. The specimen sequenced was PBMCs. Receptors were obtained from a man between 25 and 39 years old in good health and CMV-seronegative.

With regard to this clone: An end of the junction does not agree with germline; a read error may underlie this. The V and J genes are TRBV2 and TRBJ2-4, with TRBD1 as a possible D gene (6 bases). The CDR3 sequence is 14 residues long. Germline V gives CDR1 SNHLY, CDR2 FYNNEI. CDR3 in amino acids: CASRKDGDKNSQYF. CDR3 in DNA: TGTGCCAGCCGTAAGGACGGGGACAAAAACAGTCAGTACTTC.

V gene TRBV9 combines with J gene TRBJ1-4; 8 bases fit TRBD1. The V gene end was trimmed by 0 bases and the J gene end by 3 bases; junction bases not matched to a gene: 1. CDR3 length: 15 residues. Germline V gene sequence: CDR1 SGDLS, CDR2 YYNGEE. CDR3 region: CASSVGTGPNEKLFF. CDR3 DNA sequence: TGTGCCAGCAGCGTAGGGACAGGGCCTAATGAAAAACTGTTTTTT. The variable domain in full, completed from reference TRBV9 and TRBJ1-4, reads DSGVTQTPKHLITATGQRVTLRCSPRSGDLSVYWYQQSLDQGLQFLIQYYNGEERAKGNILERFSAQQFPDLHSELNLSSLELGDSALYFCASSVGTGPNEKLFFGSGTQLSVL.

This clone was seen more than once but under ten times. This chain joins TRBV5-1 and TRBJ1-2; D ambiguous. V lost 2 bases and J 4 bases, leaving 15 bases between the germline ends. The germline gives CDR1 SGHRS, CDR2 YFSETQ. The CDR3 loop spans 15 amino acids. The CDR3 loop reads CASSFTAESFYGYTF. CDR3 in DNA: TGCGCCAGCAGCTTCACGGCGGAATCCTTCTATGGCTACACCTTC. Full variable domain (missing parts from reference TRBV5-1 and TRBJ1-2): KAGVTQTPRYLIKTRGQQVTLSCSPISGHRSVSWYQQTPGQGLQFLFEYFSETQRNKGNFPGRFSGRQFSNSRSEMNVSTLELGDSALYLCASSFTAESFYGYTFGSGTRLTVV.

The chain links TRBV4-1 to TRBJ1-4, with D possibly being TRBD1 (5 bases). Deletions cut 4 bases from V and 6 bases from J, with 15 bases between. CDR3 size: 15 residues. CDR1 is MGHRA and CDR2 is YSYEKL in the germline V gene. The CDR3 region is CASSPATQGDEKLFF. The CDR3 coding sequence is TGCGCCAGCAGCCCAGCCACCCAGGGCGATGAAAAACTGTTTTTT.

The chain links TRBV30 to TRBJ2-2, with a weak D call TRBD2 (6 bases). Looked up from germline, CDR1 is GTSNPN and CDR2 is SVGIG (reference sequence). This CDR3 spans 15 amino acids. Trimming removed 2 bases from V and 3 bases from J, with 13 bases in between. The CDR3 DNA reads TGTGCCTGGAGTAGACGGGAGTGGTACACCGGGGAGCTGTTTTTT. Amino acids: CAWSRREWYTGELFF.

The CDR3 nucleotides read TGTGCCAGTTTTGGGCGGGACGACACCCGAGAATTTTATGGCTACACCTTC. It encodes CASFGRDDTREFYGYTF. The chain combines TRBV27 with TRBJ1-2; tentatively, D is TRBD1 (5 bases). CDR1 is MNHEY, CDR2 SMNVEV, per germline (reference sequence). V lost 9 bases to trimming and J lost 5 bases, with 28 bases between them. The CDR3 sequence is 17 residues long.